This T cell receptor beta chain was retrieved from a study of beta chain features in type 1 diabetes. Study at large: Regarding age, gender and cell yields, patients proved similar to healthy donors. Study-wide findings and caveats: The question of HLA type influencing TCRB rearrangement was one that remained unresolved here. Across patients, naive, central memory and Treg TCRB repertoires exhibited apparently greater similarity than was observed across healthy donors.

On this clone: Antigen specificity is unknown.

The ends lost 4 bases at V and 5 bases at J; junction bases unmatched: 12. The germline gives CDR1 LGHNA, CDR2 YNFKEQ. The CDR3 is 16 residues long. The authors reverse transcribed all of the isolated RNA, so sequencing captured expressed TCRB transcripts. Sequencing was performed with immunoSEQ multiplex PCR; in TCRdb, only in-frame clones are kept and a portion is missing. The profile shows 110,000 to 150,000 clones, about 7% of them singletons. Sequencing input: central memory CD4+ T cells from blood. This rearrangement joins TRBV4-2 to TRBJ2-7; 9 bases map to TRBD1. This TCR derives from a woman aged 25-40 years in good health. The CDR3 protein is CASSPLRGTGLHEQYF. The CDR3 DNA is TGTGCCAGCAGCCCCCTACGGGGGACAGGGCTCCACGAGCAGTACTTC.